These 16 T cell receptor beta chains were sequenced from one sample in a study of cytomegalovirus exposure and HLA in healthy donors. Use of 60 Vbeta and 13 Jbeta primers characterized the PCR. Assay used: immunoSEQ multiplex PCR; TCRdb lists only in-frame clones, some missing. The sample includes around 170,000 clones, 82% of them seen just once. Sequenced sample: PBMCs. Receptors originate from a woman aged 18-29 years in good health and CMV-seronegative.

The chain joins TRBV2 to TRBJ2-7; possibly TRBD1 for D (6 bases). Trimming removed 2 bases from V and 3 bases from J, with 17 bases in between. The CDR3 loop spans 16 amino acids. Germline V lookup: CDR1 SNHLY, CDR2 FYNNEI. DNA of the CDR3: TGTGCCAGCAGTGAATTAGGTCAGGGGATCCTCTACGAGCAGTACTTC. As protein: CASSELGQGILYEQYF. The full variable domain, completed using reference TRBV2 and TRBJ2-7, is EPEVTQTPSHQVTQMGQEVILRCVPISNHLYFYWYRQILGQKVEFLVSFYNNEISEKSEIFDDQFSVERPDGSNFTLKIRSTKLEDSAMYFCASSELGQGILYEQYFGPGTRLTVT.

The V and J genes are TRBV11-2 and TRBJ2-2; TRBD2 aligns across 11 bases. The CDR3 runs to 15 residues. The J segment lost 5 bases and the V segment lost 3 bases, leaving 2 bases of the junction unmatched. CDR1 and CDR2 from the germline V gene are SGHAT and FQNNGV. The CDR3: CASSLGLAVTGELFF. The CDR3 DNA sequence: TGTGCCAGCAGCTTGGGACTAGCGGTAACCGGGGAGCTGTTTTTT.

In DNA, the CDR3 is TGTGCCAGCAGGTCCGGGAGTTCAGGGGAGACCCAGTACTTC. Protein sequence: CASRSGSSGETQYF. The chain is built from TRBV6-5 and TRBJ2-5, with D possibly being TRBD2 (6 bases). This CDR3 contains 14 residues. The V and J ends lost 6 bases and 5 bases respectively, with 16 bases between them. Germline V lookup: CDR1 MNHEY, CDR2 SVGAGI.

This CDR3 reads CASSQSDRGKETQYF. Written as DNA, the CDR3 is TGTGCCAGCAGCCAAAGTGACAGAGGAAAAGAGACCCAGTACTTC. The rearrangement joins TRBV7-9 to TRBJ2-5, with a possible D match to TRBD1 (5 bases). Germline loops: CDR1 SEHNR, CDR2 FQNEAQ (reference sequence). With 5 bases removed from V and 3 bases from J, the gap between germline ends came to 16 bases. The CDR3 runs to 15 residues.

The V gene is TRBV7-9, the J gene TRBJ2-1, with 8 bases lining up with TRBD2. The CDR3 totals 19 residues. The germline CDR1 and CDR2 sequences are SEHNR and FQNEAQ (reference sequence). The J segment lost 4 bases and the V segment lost 3 bases, leaving 17 bases of the junction unmatched. The CDR3 DNA is TGTGCCAGCAGCTTCGGAGGGGTGACCGGGACTAGTGGGTACAATGAGCAGTTCTTC. Its protein is CASSFGGVTGTSGYNEQFF. The complete variable domain, with remaining parts taken from reference TRBV7-9 and TRBJ2-1, reads DTGVSQNPRHKITKRGQNVTFRCDPISEHNRLYWYRQTLGQGPEFLTYFQNEAQLEKSRLLSDRFSAERPKGSFSTLEIQRTEQGDSAMYLCASSFGGVTGTSGYNEQFFGPGTRLTVL.

This sequence joins TRBV5-1 and TRBJ1-2; TRBD1 is a possible D gene (5 bases). V was clipped by 4 bases and J by 6 bases, with 19 bases between them. Germline CDR1 and CDR2: SGHRS and YFSETQ. This CDR3 is built from 15 residues. The CDR3 here is CASSETGASVHGYTF. The CDR3 DNA reads as TGCGCCAGCAGCGAAACAGGTGCCTCGGTCCATGGCTACACCTTC.

DNA for the CDR3: TGTGCCAGCAGTGAAAGGCAGGGATTCGGTGAGCAGTTCTTC. It translates to CASSERQGFGEQFF. V and J are TRBV2 and TRBJ2-1, with TRBD1 as a possible D gene (5 bases). Germline V gene data show CDR1 as SNHLY and CDR2 as FYNNEI. The CDR3 length is 14 residues. The V end lost 2 bases, the J end lost 9 bases, and 14 bases lay between the germline ends.

The V gene is TRBV11-3, the J gene TRBJ2-7, with a weak D call TRBD1 (8 bases). Trimming shortened V by 5 bases and J by 6 bases, and 23 bases separated the two germline ends. Germline V gene lookup returns CDR1 SGHNT and CDR2 YENEEA. The CDR3 extends over 16 amino acids. The CDR3 DNA sequence: TGTGCCAGCAGCGGGGGCCACAGGGGGGGCGATTGCGAGCAGTACTTC. Protein product: CASSGGHRGGDCEQYF.

The chain combines TRBV28 with TRBJ2-3; 7 positions agree with TRBD1. This CDR3 comprises 13 residues. Germline CDR1 and CDR2: MDHEN and SYDVKM. The ends lost 6 bases at V and 4 bases at J; junction bases unmatched: 4. The CDR3 coding sequence is TGTGCCAGCAGCCGACAGGGATCAGATACGCAGTATTTT. Its protein is CASSRQGSDTQYF. Looking up the rest from reference TRBV28 and TRBJ2-3 gives the full variable domain: DVKVTQSSRYLVKRTGEKVFLECVQDMDHENMFWYRQDPGLGLRLIYFSYDVKMKEKGDIPEGYSVSREKKERFSLILESASTNQTSMYLCASSRQGSDTQYFGPGTRLTVL.

The CDR3 spells CASSSQGADGYTF. CDR3 in DNA: TGCGCCAGCAGCTCACAGGGGGCTGATGGCTACACCTTC. The V gene is TRBV5-1, the J gene TRBJ1-2; TRBD1 matches at 9 bases. This CDR3 has 13 residues. Trimming removed 3 bases from V and 6 bases from J; junction bases left unmatched: 3. Germline CDR1 and CDR2: SGHRS and YFSETQ. Using reference TRBV5-1 and TRBJ1-2 for the parts outside the CDR3, the full variable domain is KAGVTQTPRYLIKTRGQQVTLSCSPISGHRSVSWYQQTPGQGLQFLFEYFSETQRNKGNFPGRFSGRQFSNSRSEMNVSTLELGDSALYLCASSSQGADGYTFGSGTRLTVV.

The rearrangement joins TRBV5-4 to TRBJ2-1, with D perhaps matching TRBD2 (6 bases). The germline V gene has CDR1 SGHNT and CDR2 YYREEE (reference sequence). This CDR3 is built from 14 residues. Between the trimmed V and J ends, which lost 4 bases and 8 bases, there was a span of 16 bases. This chain's CDR3 is CASSGGTGKDEQFF. CDR3 sequence (DNA): TGTGCCAGCAGCGGAGGGACGGGCAAGGATGAGCAGTTCTTC.

The chain uses TRBV28 and TRBJ2-7, with 10 bases that match TRBD2. The CDR3 is 16 amino acids. CDR1 is MDHEN, CDR2 SYDVKM, per germline. The V gene end was trimmed by 4 bases and the J gene end by 6 bases; junction bases not matched to a gene: 12. The CDR3 DNA reads TGTGCCAGCAGTTCTGCGGTCCTAGCGGGAGAGGGCGAGCAGTACTTC. Protein product: CASSSAVLAGEGEQYF.

As regards this clone: Other DNA variants within this sample encode the same CDR3. The V call is TRBV27, the J call TRBJ2-7, with a tentative D call TRBD2 (5 bases). Trimming cost V 3 bases and J 1 base, with 7 bases left between them. Per the germline V gene, CDR1 is MNHEY and CDR2 is SMNVEV (reference sequence). This CDR3 is built from 13 residues. Here the CDR3 reads CASSFGGSYEQYF. The CDR3 DNA reads as TGTGCCAGCAGTTTCGGAGGATCCTACGAGCAGTACTTC.

The chain combines TRBV14 with TRBJ2-7; no clear D gene. V lost 2 bases and J lost 5, with 22 bases in between. The CDR3 contains 17 residues. The germline V gene encodes CDR1 SGHDN and CDR2 FVKESK. The CDR3 loop reads CASSQLFTGFQRDEQYF. The CDR3 DNA sequence: TGTGCCAGCAGCCAACTCTTCACCGGGTTCCAACGCGACGAGCAGTACTTC.

The genes are TRBV5-1 and TRBJ2-7, with D tentatively TRBD2 (5 bases). Trimming stripped 0 bases from V and 7 bases from J, with 8 bases between. CDR3 length equals 12 residues. CDR1 and CDR2 (germline): SGHRS, YFSETQ. The CDR3 DNA follows: TGCGCCAGCAGCTTGGCTACGGGAGAGCAGTACTTC. The encoded protein is CASSLATGEQYF.

The chain is built from TRBV5-5 and TRBJ1-1; D gene ambiguous. V lost 8 bases to trimming and J lost 1 base, with 15 bases between them. Germline CDR1 and CDR2: SGHKS and YYEKEE (reference sequence). The CDR3 extends over 14 amino acids. The CDR3 sequence is CASGLSEPNTEAFF. The DNA for the CDR3 is TGTGCCAGTGGGCTCTCGGAACCGAACACTGAAGCTTTCTTT.